This T cell receptor (beta chain) stems from a study of T cells in Graves' hyperthyroidism and ophthalmopathy (dated by TCRdb to about 2019). Study-wide context: Peripheral blood was sampled at the time of initial diagnosis, prior to any treatment. TCR V-J signatures able to tell the groups apart were searched for in a discovery cohort of approximately 95 patients, of whom over 40 had Graves' ophthalmopathy and 55 to 60 had stable Graves' hyperthyroidism. Prospective prediction of ophthalmopathy was tested in an independent validation cohort consisting of fewer than 20 hyperthyroidism patients and some 17 patients who later progressed to ophthalmopathy. The roughly 91 discovery patients were randomly divided into training and test sets at a 7:3 ratio. In about 6 Graves' hyperthyroidism patients, the study also compared T-cell repertoires from thyroid tissue with T-cell repertoires from blood. After blood sampling, hyperthyroidism patients were treated with methimazole at a starting dose of 30 mg daily, and ophthalmopathy patients were treated with high-dose intravenous methylprednisolone. The paper describes TCR Vbeta CDR3 sequencing of 120 to 150 peripheral blood samples, made up of about 41 ophthalmopathy patients, some 76 hyperthyroidism patients and some 17 progressor patients. The research as a whole found: No statistical method was used to fix the sample size in advance, and group allocation was not hidden from the investigators. Blood samples also contained most of the expanded thyroid clonotypes (frequency above 0.001), which suggests that blood repertoires may reflect thyroid immune responses. In validation, progression to ophthalmopathy was predicted by the model with 70% to 71% sensitivity and 72.22% specificity, a median of about 6.8 months before onset. In cross-validation, a model built on a 13 V-J signature told ophthalmopathy apart from stable hyperthyroidism with approximately 90% sensitivity and around 81% specificity, and in testing the same model reached 80%/75%.

Hyperthyroidism patients were newly diagnosed, with disease duration under 2 months, and aged 18 to 65 years. The study excluded patients with uncontrolled infections, other autoimmune diseases, pregnancy or lactation. Clinical symptoms, serum thyroxine and TRAb, thyroid ultrasound, and orbital computed tomography formed the basis for the diagnoses. For progressor patients, blood was drawn at the first diagnosis of hyperthyroidism, before any ophthalmopathy symptoms had appeared. PBMCs were separated from 10 ml of fresh peripheral blood using Ficoll-Paque density gradient centrifugation. Progressor patients were defined as those initially diagnosed with Graves' hyperthyroidism in whom ophthalmopathy developed during follow-up. Total RNA was extracted with Trizol reagent, and quality was checked on an Agilent 2100 Bioanalyzer. Amplification of TCR beta CDR3 regions was carried out from RNA transcripts. For the first round of RT-PCR on the TCR CDR3, the HTBI primer set was used together with the Qiagen OneStep RT-PCR kit. Libraries were constructed in a second round of multiplex PCR, after which size selection and purification were carried out. Sequencing of the libraries was done on an Illumina HiSeq2000 using paired-end 100 bp reads. The authors' pipeline ran thus. SOAPnuke was used to process the raw data, throwing out any read that contained adapters or uncalled bases, had a mean Phred below 15, or lacked an exact constant-primer or identifier match. COPE v1.2.5 was used to merge high-quality paired reads, and clonotypes were defined as unique nucleotide sequences. Clonotypes were aligned to IMGT TRBV, TRBD and TRBJ reference segments using MiTCR v1.1. The analysis was restricted to V-J combinations with a frequency above 0.0001, which together covered roughly 99% of the repertoires. The TCS score was defined as the ratio of F50 (clonal expansion) to E x V (chaos), calculated using BLOSUM62-based TCRdist between CDR3 peptides within each V-J. Welch's t-statistics and random forest reduced 500 to 650 V-J features to 13, which were used in a naive Bayes classifier (R e1071). The public reads were reprocessed in TCRdb via fastp at Q25 and MiXCR, keeping in-frame beta chains. When rows share a CDR3 protein, they turn into one entry using the most common DNA and genes. What appears here as the V and J calls and clone size reflects TCRdb's work, not the paper's. The sample contains about 380,000 distinct CDR3 sequences, approximately 12% of them found a single time. Around 21% of the sample lies in the top ten.

This clonotype was counted at least ten times. No cognate antigen has been identified for it. Base-call qualities are not available, and no considerably larger clone is one nucleotide away. The CDR3 sequence holds 17 residues, the cysteine and phenylalanine included. The CDR3 DNA has 51 bases and is translated from base 1. The germline V gene supplies CDR1 MNHNS and CDR2 SASEGT. Unmatched junction bases come to 15, with V trimmed by 5 bases and J by 5 bases. This sequence was found in a man aged 30-40 years with Graves' hyperthyroidism that later progressed to Graves' ophthalmopathy. Specimen: blood. Here the chain combines TRBV6-1 and TRBJ2-5, and 9 bases in between align with TRBD1. CDR3 region: CASSTYPYRGRWETQYF. The DNA is as follows: TGTGCCAGCAGTACCTACCCCTACAGGGGGCGCTGGGAGACCCAGTACTTC.